Listed here are 17 T cell receptor beta chains from one sample, sequenced in a study of cytomegalovirus exposure and HLA in healthy donors. It was with 60 Vbeta and 13 Jbeta primers that the PCR ran. Assay: immunoSEQ multiplex PCR; the TCRdb copy retains only in-frame clones and omits some. The data contain around 200,000 clones, over 65% of them singletons. The sample comprised PBMCs. All receptors come from an older woman in good health and CMV-seropositive.

V gene TRBV5-4 combines with J gene TRBJ2-2, with 9 bases fitting TRBD2. The CDR3 sequence is 16 residues long. Germline assignment: CDR1 SGHNT and CDR2 YYREEE (reference sequence). The V and J ends lost 2 bases and 1 base, in that order; junction bases with no gene match: 3. CDR3 sequence: CASSFLAGKNTGELFF. The CDR3 nucleotides read TGTGCCAGCAGCTTTCTAGCGGGGAAGAACACCGGGGAGCTGTTTTTT.

This clone was counted a few times. The rearrangement joins TRBV19 to TRBJ2-7; 8 nucleotides agree with TRBD1. The germline gives CDR1 LNHDA, CDR2 SQIVND (reference sequence). The V segment lost 4 bases and the J segment 2 bases; nucleotides outside the gene matches: 7. The CDR3 loop spans 15 amino acids. In DNA form, the CDR3 reads TGTGCCAGTAGTAACCACAGGGGGTTCGCCTACGAGCAGTACTTC. This gives the protein CASSNHRGFAYEQYF.

This sequence joins TRBV19 and TRBJ1-1; the match to TRBD1 covers 7 bases. This CDR3 has 15 residues. The ends lost 3 bases at V and 1 base at J; junction bases unmatched: 5. The germline CDR1 and CDR2 sequences are LNHDA and SQIVND (reference sequence). The CDR3 is CASSISGQANTEAFF. The CDR3 DNA is TGTGCCAGTAGTATTTCAGGACAGGCGAACACTGAAGCTTTCTTT.

The rearrangement links TRBV4-2 to TRBJ2-1; 13 bases agree with TRBD2. Trimming cost V 2 bases and J 3 bases; bases outside gene matches: 10. The CDR3 extends over 19 amino acids. Germline V CDR1 and CDR2: LGHNA, YNFKEQ. In DNA, the CDR3 is TGTGCCAGCAGCCAACAATGGACTAGCGGGAGCGACCTCTACAATGAGCAGTTCTTC. Its protein is CASSQQWTSGSDLYNEQFF.

The rearrangement uses TRBV2 and TRBJ1-6; D is possibly TRBD1 (5 bases). The V gene lost 0 bases and the J gene lost 13 bases, with 10 bases spanning the gap. Germline values: CDR1 SNHLY, CDR2 FYNNEI. The CDR3 has 13 residues. For the CDR3, the DNA is TGTGCCAGCAGTGAAGCCAGGGTAGAGCCCCTCCACTTT. Protein sequence: CASSEARVEPLHF.

In DNA form, the CDR3 reads TGTGCCAGCAGCCTCTCGGAGGGGATGTCGACTAGCACAGATACGCAGTATTTT. Translation: CASSLSEGMSTSTDTQYF. This chain uses TRBV4-2 with TRBJ2-3; weak D call: TRBD2 (6 bases). Germline V gene data show CDR1 as LGHNA and CDR2 as YNFKEQ. CDR3 length equals 18 residues. The ends were cut back, 4 bases at V and 0 bases at J, with 20 bases in the middle.

The chain employs TRBV6-9 and TRBJ2-1; TRBD1 agrees at 8 bases. Germline V gene lookup returns CDR1 MNHGY and CDR2 SVAAGI. The CDR3 totals 13 residues. Trimming cost V 11 bases and J 5 bases; bases outside gene matches: 8. CDR3 coding DNA: TGTGCCCCTTGGGACAGGCTTAACAATGAGCAGTTCTTC. Amino acid sequence: CAPWDRLNNEQFF.

The CDR3 spells CASSSRFTSGVNTGELFF. CDR3 coding DNA: TGCGCCAGCAGCTCGCGCTTCACTAGCGGGGTGAACACCGGGGAGCTGTTTTTT. The V gene is TRBV5-1, the J gene TRBJ2-2; 10 bases line up with TRBD2. This CDR3 has 18 residues. The junction had 9 bases not matched to a gene; V was cut back by 3 bases and J by 1 base. Germline V gives CDR1 SGHRS, CDR2 YFSETQ.

This clone was picked up a small number of times. J is TRBJ2-5 and V is TRBV7-7; D possibly corresponds to TRBD1 (6 bases). Deletions cut 3 bases from V and 7 bases from J, with 18 bases between. Germline V gene lookup returns CDR1 SSHAT and CDR2 FNYEAQ (reference sequence). CDR3 length: 15 amino acids. For the CDR3, the DNA is TGTGCCAGCAGCTTCCTTGGACAGCCCGGTGGGACCCAGTACTTC. It codes for CASSFLGQPGGTQYF.

The chain joins TRBV4-2 to TRBJ2-3, with TRBD1 matching over 8 bases. The trim removed 4 bases at V and 2 bases at J, leaving 5 bases unmatched. The CDR3 contains 15 residues. CDR1 LGHNA and CDR2 YNFKEQ come from the germline V gene. The CDR3 DNA reads TGTGCCAGCAGCCTGACAGGGGCGTTCACAGATACGCAGTATTTT. The encoded protein is CASSLTGAFTDTQYF.

The table lists this clone with a few counts. The J gene is TRBJ2-5, the V gene TRBV2; TRBD2 aligns across 13 bases. V shed 7 bases, J shed 1 base, and the junction held 3 bases outside the gene matches. The CDR3 has 15 residues. Per germline, CDR1 SNHLY and CDR2 FYNNEI. The CDR3 bases are TGTGCCAGCAAGGGACTAGCGGGACTCCAAGAGACCCAGTACTTC. This codes for CASKGLAGLQETQYF.

The chain employs TRBV7-9 and TRBJ1-1; TRBD1 might be the D (6 bases). Germline assignment: CDR1 SEHNR and CDR2 FQNEAQ (reference sequence). The ends were cut back, 1 base at V and 4 bases at J, with 10 bases in the middle. This CDR3 contains 14 residues. CDR3 in DNA: TGTGCCAGCAGCTTAGAGGGAGGGGGCACTGAAGCTTTCTTT. Residues: CASSLEGGGTEAFF.

The gene calls are TRBV6-1 and TRBJ2-1; 10 positions agree with TRBD2. The length of the CDR3 is 15 residues. The V gene's germline CDR1 is MNHNS and CDR2 SASEGT. The trim removed 7 bases at V and 4 bases at J, leaving 7 bases unmatched. The CDR3 DNA sequence: TGTGCCAGCATAAAACTAGCGGGAAAATACAATGAGCAGTTCTTC. Protein: CASIKLAGKYNEQFF.

The chain employs TRBV4-3 and TRBJ1-1, with D possibly TRBD1 on 5 matching bases. V dropped 0 bases and J dropped 12 bases, with 23 bases sitting between them. CDR3 length: 16 residues. Germline CDR1 LGHNA, CDR2 YSLEER. The CDR3 spells CASSQDYIRQGLVTFF. CDR3 coding DNA: TGCGCCAGCAGCCAAGATTATATTCGGCAGGGCTTAGTAACTTTCTTT.

The V gene is TRBV6-1, the J gene TRBJ2-1; D is unresolved. Germline CDR1 MNHNS, CDR2 SASEGT. V lost 2 bases to trimming and J lost 7 bases, with 9 bases between them. The CDR3 is 13 amino acids. For the CDR3, the DNA is TGTGCCAGCAGTGAACAGTATGAAAATGAGCAGTTCTTC. Residues: CASSEQYENEQFF.

The V call is TRBV9, the J call TRBJ1-1; D may be TRBD1 (5 bases). In germline, CDR1 is SGDLS, CDR2 YYNGEE. The CDR3 is 15 amino acids. The V end was cut by 4 bases, the J end by 0 bases, with 13 bases between. As DNA, the CDR3 is TGTGCCAGCAGCCCACAGACCAGGGTGAACACTGAAGCTTTCTTT. Translated, it gives CASSPQTRVNTEAFF.

The rearrangement links TRBV18 to TRBJ1-2; the D gene is possibly TRBD1 (5 bases). Germline values: CDR1 KGHSH, CDR2 LQKENI. The CDR3 totals 16 residues. Trimming stripped 2 bases from V and 7 bases from J, with 20 bases between. This CDR3 reads CASSPSIQGSQSGYTF. CDR3 bases: TGTGCCAGCTCACCAAGTATTCAGGGCTCGCAATCTGGCTACACCTTC.